The TCR beta chain under discussion was sequenced for a study of CD8 T cells in ankylosing spondylitis. CDR3 length equals 12 residues. CDR1 LNHNV and CDR2 YYDKDF come from the germline V gene (reference sequence). V dropped 9 bases and J dropped 4 bases, with 9 bases sitting between them. Notes on the study in general: Past studies reported some motif variants in reactive arthritis synovial fluid and blood. With a CD8+ phenotype, disease-linked clones were relatively rare in peripheral blood. Disease-linked clones reportedly concentrated significantly in matched ankylosing spondylitis synovial fluid. Apparently characteristic of ankylosing spondylitis blood was a TCR beta motif (about 8 highly homologous variants).

In making TCR beta libraries, quantitative 5'-RACE with molecular barcodes was used. One entry per CDR3 protein, called by TCRdb with MiXCR from the 5' RACE reads. The repertoire holds fewer than 750,000 distinct CDR3 sequences, about 20% seen once, with about 20% in the top ten. Concerning this clonotype itself: What it binds is unknown.

Sample: blood, either unsorted or a sorted T cell fraction (not recorded which). The rearrangement links TRBV15 to TRBJ2-2; D call uncertain. The clonotype was recovered from a male donor with ankylosing spondylitis. CDR3 protein: CATGWGTGELFF. CDR3 bases: TGTGCCACGGGCTGGGGCACCGGGGAGCTGTTTTTT.